The T cell receptor beta chain described here comes from a study of blood T cell repertoires in COVID-19. Background on the study: The study drew acute and convalescent COVID-19 samples from the United States, Italy and Spain.

As handled by the study authors: It was from reference gene primer amplification that nucleated cell counts were estimated. Profiling relied on immunoSEQ multiplex PCR, and the TCRdb table lists in-frame clones only, not all of them. V, J and clone size derive from that table, while D and trimming were established from the DNA sequence. The sample yields about 200,000 clones, 80% seen once. The CDR3 extends over 15 amino acids. Germline loops: CDR1 LNHNV, CDR2 YYDKDF (reference sequence). Trimming took 0 bases from V and 8 from J, leaving 16 bases between them. Sequenced input: peripheral blood. The J gene is TRBJ1-2, the V gene TRBV15; D possibly corresponds to TRBD1 (5 bases). The receptor was derived from a woman aged 70-85 years with acute or convalescent COVID-19. CDR3 DNA sequence: TGTGCCACCAGCAGAGATAAGGGCCGGGGGGAAGGCTACACCTTC. This gives the protein CATSRDKGRGEGYTF.